This TCR beta chain was retrieved from a study of cytomegalovirus exposure and HLA in healthy donors (dated by TCRdb to about 2017). Concerning the study at large: In an earlier analysis of 587 of the donors, about 260 Gb of sequence data and 100 million or so unique TCR beta sequences from about 179 million T cells were reported. Approximately 300 gigabases of sequencing data and approximately 93 million unique TCR sequences were included in an early release covering around 600 HLA-typed donors. Among the roughly 410 genotyped donors, about 85% belonged to the genetic ancestry cluster associated with self-reported Caucasian donors. The study aimed to test whether cataloging public T cell receptors could reveal signatures of past pathogen exposure. The study used immunosequencing to profile the T cell repertoires of 666 subjects and linked those repertoires to cytomegalovirus serostatus. Along with the roughly 710-subject first cohort, a separate validation cohort of over 90 different subjects was used. To predict cytomegalovirus infection status, the study combined high-throughput TCR immunosequencing, statistical association of individual TCRs with disease status, and machine learning. A later analysis re-analyzed previously published TCR beta repertoires from hundreds of donors and added high-resolution HLA genotyping to study TCR occurrence patterns. The later analysis used no new phenotypic data to find candidate immune exposures, relying instead on TCR beta sequences and their occurrence across donors. In an earlier analysis of several hundred of the donors, high-throughput TCR beta sequencing was used to judge whether each TCR beta V gene segment behaved as functional or pseudogenic. Donor age, sex, ethnicity and CMV serostatus were collected together with the repertoire data. In a later genetic analysis, genome-wide SNP genotypes for about 60% of the 666 donors were used, and that subset was treated as a discovery cohort. Every discovery cohort repertoire had been produced on one sequencing platform. HLA typing covered class I and class II loci at four-digit resolution. The number of donors typed differed by locus, with 629-630 for A, B, C, DRB1 and DQB1, over 500 for DQA1, 600 to 610 for DPA1, and some 450 for DPB1. A handful of DR-DQ haplotypes were handled as single units for association and clustering because linkage in the cohort was strong. Across about 370 genotyped donors of the cohort, an average of approximately 200,000 unique TCR beta nucleotide sequences per donor were sequenced, and about a sixth of those sequences were non-productive. Overall study results and their limits: According to a later analysis, TCR association rates differed among HLA loci, with DRB1 alleles showing the most associated TCRs and HLA-C alleles showing the fewest. The only immune exposure information available for the cohort was CMV serostatus. The presence/absence analyses assumed that sequencing depth was roughly uniform across donors, and that assumption may not be true. The cohort was sequenced for TCR beta chains only, and without alpha or paired-chain data the features that could be detected were limited. Most TCR sequences were seen in very few donors, while some public TCRs were found in many individuals. In an earlier analysis of under 600 of the donors, most TCR beta V segments were observed in productive rearrangements about 87% or about 30% of the time, broadly matching IMGT annotations. In vitro tests confirmed that a few of the cytomegalovirus-associated TCR beta chains recognize cytomegalovirus antigens. Most CMV-associated TCR beta chains appeared to be HLA-restricted in a later analysis, and the HLA associations seemed to be driven largely by CMV exposure. In a later analysis, HLA-associated TCR beta chains showed more clonal expansion and lower generation probabilities than non-associated chains that were equally common. The classifier was reported to diagnose cytomegalovirus status with high specificity and sensitivity in both the original cohort and the validation cohort. The authors suggested that the approach could potentially be generalized to other disease states and immunological phenotypes. According to a later genetic analysis, donors in an Asian-associated ancestry cluster had fewer N-insertions in productive TCRs than the approximately 700-donor mean. HLA typing was unavailable for some donors at each locus, so association tests used only the typed subset. A further reported finding was that TCR beta sequences accurately predicted the HLA-A and HLA-B alleles for most subjects in the first cohort. V-gene and J-gene trimming of TCR beta chains was associated with a missense DCLRE1C variant in a later genetic analysis, and the association was replicated in an independent cohort. In a later analysis, 16,951 TCR beta sequences were associated with specific HLA alleles at a false discovery rate of 0.05. Some IMGT-functional V segments, including TRBV6-2 and TRBV6-3, could not be told apart with the 87-base-pair reads, so those segments were excluded. When HLA alleles, especially DR and DQ, strongly co-occurred, TCR associations were difficult to assign to individual alleles. The earlier analysis of some 560 of the donors excluded 15 to 20 rarely observed V segments, including chromosome 9 orphons, because counts were too low. In a later analysis, several top co-occurrence clusters were reported to appear linked to parvovirus B19, influenza, CMV and Epstein-Barr virus. Linkage disequilibrium might explain the correlated functional status among segregating V segments, but an unknown experimental factor could not be ruled out. In the study, about 150 TCR beta chains were listed as associated with cytomegalovirus. A cluster of highly shared sequence variants was judged likely to represent a technical artifact of the sequencing pipeline.

The cohort comprised several hundred healthy bone marrow donors. Cohort members were all nominally healthy when sampled, although unrecorded immune exposures were likely present. The donor tested CMV seronegative, placing the donor among the approximately 400 seronegative members of the cohort. Every donor gave a peripheral blood sample, and the peripheral blood mononuclear cells from that sample were used for TCR beta sequencing. Genomic DNA extraction from the blood cell samples was performed with the Qiagen DNeasy Blood Extraction Kit. Receptor libraries were prepared by the immunoSEQ multiplex PCR assay. For the multiplex PCR, a mixture combining 60 forward primers for TCR Vbeta segments and 13 reverse primers for TCR Jbeta segments was used. The CDR3 region of rearranged TCR beta genes was amplified from genomic DNA by a multiplex PCR assay. The Illumina HiSeq System was used to sequence the amplified TCR beta libraries as 87-base-pair reads. Regarding the original processing steps: A later analysis counted some 80 million unique TCR beta chains across the 640 or so repertoires, and 10 million to 11 million of these chains were shared by at least two donors. A nearest-neighbor algorithm error-corrected the raw reads and collapsed the reads into unique sequences, merging closely related sequences to remove PCR and sequencing errors. V, D and J gene segments were assigned by aligning CDR3 sequences to IMGT reference sequences. Each retained sequence needed at least a six-nucleotide match to both a V gene segment and a J gene segment. A rearrangement was called productive if the CDR3 had no stop codons and remained in frame with V and J, and every other rearrangement was called non-productive. Following IMGT convention, CDR3 was defined as the stretch from the second conserved V-encoded cysteine up to the conserved J-encoded phenylalanine. Sequences without an unambiguous match to a single V gene segment were excluded from the earlier analysis of approximately 560 of the donors. An earlier analysis of a few hundred of the donors called V segments functional above 56.7% productive rearrangements and segregating when the between-donor standard deviation exceeded 5%. A statistical classification framework was built for diagnosing cytomegalovirus status from the catalog of TCR beta chain sequences. V and J gene assignment, in a later analysis, came from comparing TCR nucleotide sequences with IMGT/GENE-DB human TR gene sequences. The TCRdist pipeline was used in a later analysis to assign CDR3 sequences and most-parsimonious VDJ recombination scenarios. In a later analysis, each TCR beta chain was defined by its CDR3 amino acid sequence together with its V-gene family, and reads without a unique V-gene family were excluded. A later analysis removed 592 highly shared, low-generation-probability nucleotide sequences to deal with suspected cross-contamination and a sequencing artifact. A later analysis calculated a clonal expansion index for each public chain from normalized within-repertoire ranks of inferred template counts. A later analysis computed generation probabilities with a VDJ recombination model fitted to out-of-frame rearrangements, and checked the results against IGoR. In a later analysis, TCR-TCR, TCR-HLA and TCR-CMV co-occurrence was scored with hypergeometric tests, and a repertoire-size bias correction was applied to TCR pairs. In a later analysis, false discovery rates were estimated by permuting HLA or CMV assignments 20 times. In a later analysis, co-occurring TCRs were grouped with DBSCAN, and TCRdist sequence similarity was added when clustering was performed within HLA-allele-positive subsets. For co-occurrence clustering, repertoires with fewer than 30,000 or more than 120,000 public chains were excluded, along with five or six repertoires with anomalous nucleotide sharing. TCRdb re-hosts the immuneACCESS table, in-frame sequences only. Its copies lack some clones; in the studies checked, an unresolved V gene accounts for under half of them, and the cause for the rest is not known. That table is the source of V, J and clone size, and D and trimming were worked out from the DNA. Counted in this sample were over 85,000 clones; approximately 7.7% of them appeared once. The ten most abundant clones make up 2% to 2.5% of the sample.

For this clone: No antigen is known for it. No qualities accompany the bases; no much larger clone lies one base away.

The V and J ends are trimmed by 5 bases and 2 bases, leaving 8 bases between them. Taken from the germline V gene (reference sequence), the CDR1 and CDR2 loops are LNHDA and SQIVND. The CDR3 spans 13 residues, from the cysteine through the phenylalanine. Of the read, only the CDR3 DNA is kept; its 39 bases are in frame from base 1. The receptor's source is a man aged 45 to 65 in good health and CMV-seronegative. The rearranged segments are TRBV19 and TRBJ2-3, and the D gene may be TRBD2, 5 bases matching. Sample: PBMCs. The CDR3 protein sequence reads: CASSGLITDTQYF. The DNA sequence is given as TGTGCCAGTAGTGGACTGATCACAGATACGCAGTATTTT. The full variable domain, completed from the reference TRBV19 and TRBJ2-3 proteins outside the CDR3, reads DGGITQSPKYLFRKEGQNVTLSCEQNLNHDAMYWYRQDPGQGLRLIYYSQIVNDFQKGDIAEGYSVSREKKESFPLTVTSAQKNPTAFYLCASSGLITDTQYFGPGTRLTVL.